This TCR beta chain is from a study of T cell changes during pregnancy in multiple sclerosis. Germline values: CDR1 SGHRS, CDR2 YFSETQ. Trimming pared 7 bases from V and 3 bases from J, leaving 14 bases between. CDR3 size: 13 residues. This table comes from immunoSEQ multiplex PCR, and its TCRdb copy is limited to in-frame clones, with some not included. The table lists 60,000 to 85,000 clones, 90% to 95% of them singletons. The sample was peripheral blood, taken in the second trimester of pregnancy. This chain links TRBV5-1 with TRBJ2-7, with a possible D match to TRBD1 (6 bases). The receptor was derived from a female donor with multiple sclerosis, enrolled in a pregnancy study. The CDR3 sequence is CASGTDRFYEQYF. CDR3 DNA: TGCGCCAGCGGGACCGACAGGTTCTACGAGCAGTACTTC.